The present entry profiles one T cell receptor beta chain with its context. As handled by the study authors: Reference gene primer amplification yielded estimated nucleated cell counts. TCRdb's copy holds only in-frame clones and misses some; the assay was immunoSEQ multiplex PCR. D and trimming were read from the DNA, whereas the V and J calls and clone size are those reported in that table. The table shows 55,000 to 70,000 clones, with about 83% occurring only once. The data are from a study of blood T cell repertoires in COVID-19. At the level of the study: Samples came from the United States, Italy and Spain, spanning acute and convalescent COVID-19. From T cells, B-cell-depleted T cells, or PBMCs came the material, which was cDNA or gDNA.

The receptor comes from a human donor in a cohort sampled during active COVID-19. Input material: peripheral blood.

The DNA for the CDR3 is TGTGCCAGCAGCTTGGGACCACTCCAGAGCGGAACAACAGATACGCAGTATTTT. Translating it yields CASSLGPLQSGTTDTQYF. The V gene is TRBV5-4, the J gene TRBJ2-3; D is possibly TRBD2 (5 bases). CDR1 is SGHNT and CDR2 is YYREEE in the germline V gene (reference sequence). V was clipped by 0 bases and J by 3 bases, with 20 bases between them. CDR3 length: 18 residues. Based on the CDR3 plus reference TRBV5-4 and TRBJ2-3, the full variable domain is ETGVTQSPTHLIKTRGQQVTLRCSSQSGHNTVSWYQQALGQGPQFIFQYYREEENGRGNFPPRFSGLQFPNYSSELNVNALELDDSALYLCASSLGPLQSGTTDTQYFGPGTRLTVL.